Below are 6 T cell receptor beta chains sequenced from a single sample in a study of blood T cell repertoires in COVID-19. The data were produced by immunoSEQ multiplex PCR, yet TCRdb's version contains in-frame clones alone and is incomplete. The data contain approximately 230,000 clones, 70% to 90% of them singletons. Sequences were obtained from peripheral blood. These receptors were taken from a man aged 18 to 29 with active or convalescent COVID-19.

V is TRBV28 and J is TRBJ2-7; D is undetermined. The V end lost 3 bases, the J end lost 4 bases, and 7 bases lay between the germline ends. Germline CDR1 reads MDHEN; CDR2 reads SYDVKM. The length of the CDR3 is 12 residues. CDR3 in DNA: TGTGCCAGCAGTTTCCTCGGGTACGAGCAGTACTTC. As protein: CASSFLGYEQYF.

The rearrangement links TRBV5-1 to TRBJ2-1; D is possibly TRBD2 (5 bases). V was shortened by 1 base and J by 7 bases, with 18 bases between the two germline ends. The CDR3 runs to 16 residues. CDR1 SGHRS and CDR2 YFSETQ come from the germline V gene. CDR3 in amino acids: CASSLSVLARGNEQFF. For the CDR3, the DNA is TGCGCCAGCAGCTTGTCAGTTCTGGCACGAGGGAATGAGCAGTTCTTC.

This chain joins TRBV10-1 and TRBJ2-1, with TRBD2 identical over 9 bases. The CDR3 is 15 amino acids. The germline CDR1 and CDR2 sequences are WNHNN and SYGVQD (reference sequence). The ends lost 4 bases at V and 8 bases at J; junction bases unmatched: 9. CDR3 residues: CASSVSRGGSDEQFF. The CDR3 nucleotides are TGCGCCAGCAGTGTATCGCGGGGGGGTTCTGATGAGCAGTTCTTC.

V gene TRBV9 combines with J gene TRBJ1-3, with D unresolved. CDR3 size: 12 residues. CDR1 and CDR2 (germline): SGDLS, YYNGEE. The V end lost 3 bases, the J end lost 3 bases, and 4 bases lay between the germline ends. For the CDR3, the DNA is TGTGCCAGCAGCGACAGTGGAAACACCATATATTTT. Translating gives CASSDSGNTIYF.

This clone was detected only once. DNA for the CDR3: TGTGCCAGCAGTTACGGGACTAGCGGGAGAGAGCTCCACGAGCAGTACTTC. Translating it yields CASSYGTSGRELHEQYF. The chain has TRBV6-2 or TRBV6-3 and TRBJ2-7; 14 bases agree with TRBD2. V dropped 2 bases and J dropped 5; count of bases not matched to a gene: 8. Germline assignment: CDR1 MNHEY and CDR2 SVGEGT. The CDR3 has 17 residues.

The V gene is TRBV28, the J gene TRBJ2-1, with 9 bases fitting TRBD2. CDR1 and CDR2 from the germline V gene are MDHEN and SYDVKM. V shed 5 bases, J shed 9 bases, and the junction held 11 bases outside the gene matches. The length of the CDR3 is 15 residues. The CDR3 sequence is CASSPGLALVAEQFF. CDR3 nucleotides: TGTGCCAGCAGTCCGGGACTAGCTCTGGTGGCTGAGCAGTTCTTC.